This entry lists 21 T cell receptor beta chains sequenced from one sample in a study of response to subunit inactivated influenza vaccine. TCRdb analysed the RT-PCR reads with MiXCR anew, one entry per CDR3 protein. The sample includes about 540,000 distinct CDR3 sequences, roughly 25% of them seen just once. These data are also associated with another study on T cells expressing NK-cell markers. That work adds: Scientists made TCR beta cDNA using 5'RACE template switching with UMIs.

Sequenced material: CD4+ T cells sorted from PBMCs, taken roughly 12 days after vaccination. The source of these receptors is a man in his forties or fifties who received an inactivated influenza vaccine.

The rearrangement uses TRBV12-3 or TRBV12-4 and TRBJ2-1, with D perhaps being TRBD1 or TRBD2 (6 bases each). The CDR3 totals 13 residues. V was cut by 3 bases and J by 9 bases, with 12 bases left in between. The CDR3: CASSLGGKGEQFF. CDR3 sequence (DNA): TGTGCCAGCAGTTTGGGGGGCAAGGGTGAGCAGTTCTTC.

This clonotype turned up a few times. The chain couples TRBV7-2 to TRBJ2-1; D gene uncertain. Deletions cut 5 bases from V and 0 bases from J, with 14 bases between. Per germline, CDR1 SGHTA and CDR2 FQGNSA. The CDR3 runs to 16 residues. Written as DNA, the CDR3 is TGTGCCAGCAGCACCAGCTGGGCGACCTCCTACAATGAGCAGTTCTTC. This gives the protein CASSTSWATSYNEQFF.

The chain carries TRBV11-2 and TRBJ1-1; D call uncertain. Germline CDR1 and CDR2: SGHAT and FQNNGV. There are 14 residues in the CDR3. With 4 bases removed from V and 0 bases from J, the gap between germline ends came to 9 bases. The CDR3 coding sequence is TGTGCCAGCAGCTACCGGCGGGTGAACACTGAAGCTTTCTTT. Encoded protein: CASSYRRVNTEAFF.

The chain links TRBV30 to TRBJ2-2; 7 nucleotides agree with TRBD1. Germline-derived CDR1 and CDR2 are GTSNPN and SVGIG (reference sequence). The J segment lost 4 bases and the V segment lost 3 bases, leaving 14 bases of the junction unmatched. CDR3 length equals 17 residues. The CDR3 DNA sequence: TGTGCCTGGAGCTATGTTAGGACAGGTCGGGGCACCGGGGAGCTGTTTTTT. Translation: CAWSYVRTGRGTGELFF.

This clonotype was observed a handful of times. The genes are TRBV12-3 or TRBV12-4 and TRBJ2-3; TRBD1 is a possible D gene (5 bases). Trimming cost V 4 bases and J 4 bases, with 9 bases left between them. The CDR3 is 13 residues long. The CDR3, as DNA: TGTGCCAGCAGTTCACAGGCTTCAGATACGCAGTATTTT. Residues: CASSSQASDTQYF.

The DNA for the CDR3 is TGTGCCAGCAGCTCCGACTACCACACAGATACGCAGTATTTT. It codes for CASSSDYHTDTQYF. This chain joins TRBV7-2 and TRBJ2-3; possibly TRBD2 for D (5 bases). Deletions cut 4 bases from V and 2 bases from J, with 10 bases between. CDR3 size: 14 residues. The germline V gene encodes CDR1 SGHTA and CDR2 FQGNSA. The entire variable domain, with the rest obtained from reference TRBV7-2 and TRBJ2-3, is as follows: GAGVSQSPSNKVTEKGKDVELRCDPISGHTALYWYRQSLGQGLEFLIYFQGNSAPDKSGLPSDRFSAERTGGSVSTLTIQRTQQEDSAVYLCASSSDYHTDTQYFGPGTRLTVL.

This clonotype turned up a few times. V and J are TRBV4-2 and TRBJ1-5; D is unclear. Trimming cost V 0 bases and J 5 bases, with 8 bases left between them. This CDR3 comprises 14 residues. Per germline, CDR1 LGHNA and CDR2 YNFKEQ. The chain's CDR3 is CASSQEIGYQPQHF. The CDR3 bases are TGTGCCAGCAGCCAAGAAATTGGGTATCAGCCCCAGCATTTT.

At least ten counts were recorded for this clonotype. The chain carries TRBV6-1 and TRBJ1-1, with 7 bases fitting TRBD1. The CDR3 totals 13 residues. Trimming took 11 bases from V and 6 from J; bases not matched to a gene: 12. Germline assignment: CDR1 MNHNS and CDR2 SASEGT. This CDR3 reads CAGGRGKGPEAFF. The CDR3 DNA reads as TGTGCCGGCGGCAGGGGGAAGGGGCCTGAAGCTTTCTTT.

This rearrangement joins TRBV5-4 to TRBJ1-6, with D possibly TRBD1 on 5 matching bases. The germline CDR1 and CDR2 sequences are SGHNT and YYREEE (reference sequence). Trimming cost V 2 bases and J 7 bases, with 13 bases left between them. The CDR3 covers 15 residues. The CDR3 is CASSFRGWPNSPLHF. CDR3 bases: TGTGCCAGCAGCTTCCGGGGGTGGCCCAATTCACCCCTCCACTTT.

The rearrangement joins TRBV30 to TRBJ2-4, with 10 bases lining up with TRBD1. CDR3 length: 15 amino acids. Looked up from germline, CDR1 is GTSNPN and CDR2 is SVGIG (reference sequence). Trimming cost V 2 bases and J 8 bases; bases outside gene matches: 9. The CDR3 is CAWSPPGTGVHIQYF. In DNA form, the CDR3 reads TGTGCCTGGAGTCCCCCCGGGACAGGGGTCCACATTCAGTACTTC. The whole variable domain, filled in from reference TRBV30 and TRBJ2-4, reads SQTIHQWPATLVQPVGSPLSLECTVEGTSNPNLYWYRQAAGRGLQLLFYSVGIGQISSEVPQNLSASRPQDRQFILSSKKLLLSDSGFYLCAWSPPGTGVHIQYFGAGTRLSVL.

The V and J genes are TRBV20-1 and TRBJ1-5; D perhaps matches TRBD1 (5 bases). There are 13 residues in the CDR3. Trimming removed 2 bases at V and 11 bases at J, with 16 bases between. Germline-derived CDR1 and CDR2 are DFQATT and SNEGSKA (reference sequence). The CDR3 coding sequence is TGCAGTGCTAGACTAACCGGCAGGGTGGCCCAGCATTTT. It is translated as CSARLTGRVAQHF.

Notes on this clonotype: A clone one base away is much larger, so this may be a read error. The gene calls are TRBV30 and TRBJ2-7; 13 bases are a match to TRBD2. After removal of 4 bases from V and 5 bases from J, the junction contained 8 bases not matched to a gene. CDR1 GTSNPN and CDR2 SVGIG come from the germline V gene (reference sequence). The CDR3 length is 15 residues. For the CDR3, the DNA is TGTGCCTGGACAACGGGACTAGCGGGAAGGAACGAGCAGTACTTC. Its protein is CAWTTGLAGRNEQYF.

The chain carries TRBV7-9 and TRBJ1-6; 8 bases are shared with TRBD1. Trimming at V came to 1 base and at J to 9 bases, leaving 5 bases not matched to a gene. The CDR3 totals 15 residues. The germline V gene encodes CDR1 SEHNR and CDR2 FQNEAQ (reference sequence). The CDR3 coding sequence is TGTGCCAGCAGCTTAGGCACAGGGGGTAGTTCACCCCTCCACTTT. Translation gives CASSLGTGGSSPLHF. Full variable domain (missing parts from reference TRBV7-9 and TRBJ1-6): DTGVSQNPRHKITKRGQNVTFRCDPISEHNRLYWYRQTLGQGPEFLTYFQNEAQLEKSRLLSDRFSAERPKGSFSTLEIQRTEQGDSAMYLCASSLGTGGSSPLHFGNGTRLTVT.

The rearrangement joins TRBV29-1 to TRBJ2-3, with 11 bases aligning to TRBD1. V gave up 3 bases and J gave up 4 bases; unmatched junction bases: 6. The CDR3 totals 15 residues. The germline gives CDR1 SQVTM, CDR2 ANQGSEA. DNA for the CDR3: TGCAGCGTTGATAGTGTGGGACAGGGGGCAGATACGCAGTATTTT. The encoded protein is CSVDSVGQGADTQYF.

The table lists this clonotype with a few counts. The chain is built from TRBV5-1 and TRBJ1-1; maybe TRBD1 (5 bases). There are 14 residues in the CDR3. The germline CDR1 and CDR2 sequences are SGHRS and YFSETQ. Trimming cost V 5 bases and J 0 bases, with 11 bases left between them. Written as DNA, the CDR3 is TGCGCCAGCAGGTTACAGGCTTTGAACACTGAAGCTTTCTTT. This encodes CASRLQALNTEAFF.

This clonotype was counted a few times. V and J are TRBV20-1 and TRBJ2-3, with 7 bases lining up with TRBD2. Trimming cost V 4 bases and J 4 bases; bases outside gene matches: 2. CDR3 length equals 12 residues. Germline CDR1 and CDR2: DFQATT and SNEGSKA (reference sequence). The CDR3 sequence: CSAMRESDTQYF. In DNA, the CDR3 is TGCAGTGCTATGCGGGAGTCAGATACGCAGTATTTT.

This clonotype has more than one count but fewer than ten. The J gene is TRBJ2-2, the V gene TRBV11-2; no definite D call. The CDR3 is 14 amino acids. V was pared by 3 bases and J by 2 bases, with 7 bases between. The V gene's germline CDR1 is SGHAT and CDR2 FQNNGV. CDR3 DNA: TGTGCCAGCAGCTTGATTACAAACACCGGGGAGCTGTTTTTT. Protein sequence: CASSLITNTGELFF. The complete variable domain, with remaining parts taken from reference TRBV11-2 and TRBJ2-2, reads EAGVAQSPRYKIIEKRQSVAFWCNPISGHATLYWYQQILGQGPKLLIQFQNNGVVDDSQLPKDRFSAERLKGVDSTLKIQPAKLEDSAVYLCASSLITNTGELFFGEGSRLTVL.

J is TRBJ2-3 and V is TRBV20-1, with TRBD2 identical over 8 bases. V dropped 1 base and J dropped 1; count of bases not matched to a gene: 1. CDR1 DFQATT and CDR2 SNEGSKA come from the germline V gene (reference sequence). The CDR3 sequence is 14 residues long. The CDR3 DNA reads as TGCAGTGCTAGAGCGGGGGGGGGCACAGATACGCAGTATTTT. Its translation is CSARAGGGTDTQYF.

In its sample, this clonotype was seen many times. This rearrangement joins TRBV12-3 or TRBV12-4 to TRBJ2-1, with D maybe TRBD2 (5 bases). The CDR3 extends over 14 amino acids. V lost 5 bases, J lost 4 bases, and 12 bases lay in between. For the CDR3, the DNA is TGTGCCAGCAGTCCCCCAGGCGGGTACAATGAGCAGTTCTTC. Translating gives CASSPPGGYNEQFF.

The chain combines TRBV4-2 with TRBJ2-7; possible D gene TRBD2, 6 bases. From germline, CDR1 is LGHNA and CDR2 YNFKEQ. This CDR3 region has 16 residues. V dropped 1 base and J dropped 4 bases, with 17 bases sitting between them. CDR3 nucleotide sequence: TGTGCCAGCAGCCAAGGACTAGGCATAAACGATTACGAGCAGTACTTC. Translation gives CASSQGLGINDYEQYF.

The chain joins TRBV5-1 to TRBJ2-5; 7 bases map to TRBD1. CDR1 and CDR2 (germline): SGHRS, YFSETQ. This CDR3 is built from 14 residues. Unmatched junction bases numbered 3, after V lost 0 bases and J lost 4 bases. CDR3 loop: CASSLVQGRETQYF. CDR3 coding DNA: TGCGCCAGCAGCTTGGTACAGGGGCGAGAGACCCAGTACTTC.